This passage covers 11 T cell receptor beta chains from one sample sequenced in a study of blood T cell repertoires in COVID-19. Generated by immunoSEQ multiplex PCR, the TCRdb table keeps only in-frame clones and is missing some. Among roughly 360,000 clones listed, roughly four fifths were seen once. Sequencing input: PBMCs or T cells enriched from blood (not recorded which). The receptors were sampled from a woman aged 45 to 65 who had recovered from COVID-19.

V and J are TRBV29-1 and TRBJ1-1; 8 positions match TRBD1. CDR3 size: 13 residues. CDR1 is SQVTM, CDR2 ANQGSEA, per germline. With 3 bases clipped from V and 6 bases from J, the junction kept 6 bases outside the gene matches. CDR3: CSVDGQGAPEAFF. In DNA, the CDR3 is TGCAGCGTTGATGGGCAGGGGGCGCCTGAAGCTTTCTTT.

The chain combines TRBV5-4 with TRBJ2-5; D perhaps matches TRBD1 (6 bases). The CDR3 is 14 residues long. The V end lost 2 bases, the J end lost 2 bases, and 10 bases lay between the germline ends. The germline V gene has CDR1 SGHNT and CDR2 YYREEE (reference sequence). CDR3 in DNA: TGTGCCAGCAGCTTACGGGACAAACAAGAGACCCAGTACTTC. This encodes CASSLRDKQETQYF.

The rearrangement links TRBV30 to TRBJ2-7; possible D gene TRBD2, 6 bases. Germline V gene sequence: CDR1 GTSNPN, CDR2 SVGIG (reference sequence). The ends were cut back, 4 bases at V and 4 bases at J, with 11 bases in the middle. The CDR3 has 12 residues. The CDR3, as DNA: TGTGCCTGGATGGGGGGAGCATACGAGCAGTACTTC. This encodes CAWMGGAYEQYF.

V gene TRBV28 combines with J gene TRBJ2-7; 8 bases map to TRBD2. This CDR3 is 14 amino acids long. J was trimmed by 0 bases and V by 8 bases; bases with no gene match: 6. Germline V gene lookup returns CDR1 MDHEN and CDR2 SYDVKM. The CDR3 region is CASGPGGFSYEQYF. Here the CDR3 DNA reads TGTGCCAGCGGCCCGGGGGGGTTCTCCTACGAGCAGTACTTC.

The V call is TRBV28, the J call TRBJ1-6; D is ambiguous. V dropped 3 bases and J dropped 8 bases, with 11 bases sitting between them. Germline V gene data show CDR1 as MDHEN and CDR2 as SYDVKM. The CDR3 has 14 amino acids. The CDR3 is CASSLGVRDSPLHF. CDR3 bases: TGTGCCAGCAGTTTGGGTGTACGGGATTCACCCCTCCACTTT.

The chain combines TRBV6-5 with TRBJ1-6, with D unclear. The CDR3 extends over 14 amino acids. Germline V CDR1 and CDR2: MNHEY, SVGAGI. The V end was cut by 6 bases, the J end by 2 bases, with 8 bases between. CDR3 DNA sequence: TGTGCCAGCAGGCAGGTGACCTATAATTCACCCCTCCACTTT. This codes for CASRQVTYNSPLHF.

The chain joins TRBV6-5 to TRBJ1-1; D is possibly TRBD1 (5 bases). Germline V gene lookup returns CDR1 MNHEY and CDR2 SVGAGI. The CDR3 sequence is 14 residues long. Trimming removed 7 bases at V and 5 bases at J, with 17 bases between. The CDR3 loop reads CASTTPGGGTEAFF. DNA for the CDR3: TGTGCCAGCACCACCCCGGGGGGGGGAACTGAAGCTTTCTTT.

With respect to this clone: This specimen includes other DNA sequences encoding the same CDR3. The chain is built from TRBV5-1 and TRBJ1-2; weak D call: TRBD1 (5 bases). Looked up from germline, CDR1 is SGHRS and CDR2 is YFSETQ. CDR3 length: 13 residues. V lost 4 bases, J lost 2 bases, and 9 bases lay in between. The CDR3 nucleotides read TGCGCCAGCAGCCCTGACAGCAACTATGGCTACACCTTC. Amino acids: CASSPDSNYGYTF.

V gene TRBV7-6 combines with J gene TRBJ2-1, with D perhaps TRBD2 (6 bases). Germline V lookup: CDR1 SGHVS, CDR2 FNYEAQ. V lost 2 bases and J lost 1, with 15 bases in between. There are 17 residues in the CDR3. CDR3 in DNA: TGTGCCAGCAGCTTACCGGGGGACCTAACATCCTACAATGAGCAGTTCTTC. As protein: CASSLPGDLTSYNEQFF.

The CDR3 is CASSVGQGLVTYEQYF. CDR3 DNA: TGTGCCAGCAGCGTAGGTCAGGGGTTGGTCACCTACGAGCAGTACTTC. J is TRBJ2-7 and V is TRBV9; TRBD1 is a possible D gene (6 bases). V was shortened by 0 bases and J by 2 bases, with 15 bases between the two germline ends. The CDR3 extends over 16 amino acids. CDR1 is SGDLS, CDR2 YYNGEE, per germline.

This clone was detected a few times. The chain is built from TRBV7-8 and TRBJ1-3; a possible D gene is TRBD1 (5 bases). Trimming took 1 base from V and 8 from J, leaving 15 bases between them. The germline CDR1 and CDR2 sequences are SGHVS and FQNEAQ. The CDR3 has 15 amino acids. The CDR3 reads CASSLDSGRLDTIYF. In DNA form, the CDR3 reads TGTGCCAGCAGCTTAGATTCAGGGCGTTTAGACACCATATATTTT.